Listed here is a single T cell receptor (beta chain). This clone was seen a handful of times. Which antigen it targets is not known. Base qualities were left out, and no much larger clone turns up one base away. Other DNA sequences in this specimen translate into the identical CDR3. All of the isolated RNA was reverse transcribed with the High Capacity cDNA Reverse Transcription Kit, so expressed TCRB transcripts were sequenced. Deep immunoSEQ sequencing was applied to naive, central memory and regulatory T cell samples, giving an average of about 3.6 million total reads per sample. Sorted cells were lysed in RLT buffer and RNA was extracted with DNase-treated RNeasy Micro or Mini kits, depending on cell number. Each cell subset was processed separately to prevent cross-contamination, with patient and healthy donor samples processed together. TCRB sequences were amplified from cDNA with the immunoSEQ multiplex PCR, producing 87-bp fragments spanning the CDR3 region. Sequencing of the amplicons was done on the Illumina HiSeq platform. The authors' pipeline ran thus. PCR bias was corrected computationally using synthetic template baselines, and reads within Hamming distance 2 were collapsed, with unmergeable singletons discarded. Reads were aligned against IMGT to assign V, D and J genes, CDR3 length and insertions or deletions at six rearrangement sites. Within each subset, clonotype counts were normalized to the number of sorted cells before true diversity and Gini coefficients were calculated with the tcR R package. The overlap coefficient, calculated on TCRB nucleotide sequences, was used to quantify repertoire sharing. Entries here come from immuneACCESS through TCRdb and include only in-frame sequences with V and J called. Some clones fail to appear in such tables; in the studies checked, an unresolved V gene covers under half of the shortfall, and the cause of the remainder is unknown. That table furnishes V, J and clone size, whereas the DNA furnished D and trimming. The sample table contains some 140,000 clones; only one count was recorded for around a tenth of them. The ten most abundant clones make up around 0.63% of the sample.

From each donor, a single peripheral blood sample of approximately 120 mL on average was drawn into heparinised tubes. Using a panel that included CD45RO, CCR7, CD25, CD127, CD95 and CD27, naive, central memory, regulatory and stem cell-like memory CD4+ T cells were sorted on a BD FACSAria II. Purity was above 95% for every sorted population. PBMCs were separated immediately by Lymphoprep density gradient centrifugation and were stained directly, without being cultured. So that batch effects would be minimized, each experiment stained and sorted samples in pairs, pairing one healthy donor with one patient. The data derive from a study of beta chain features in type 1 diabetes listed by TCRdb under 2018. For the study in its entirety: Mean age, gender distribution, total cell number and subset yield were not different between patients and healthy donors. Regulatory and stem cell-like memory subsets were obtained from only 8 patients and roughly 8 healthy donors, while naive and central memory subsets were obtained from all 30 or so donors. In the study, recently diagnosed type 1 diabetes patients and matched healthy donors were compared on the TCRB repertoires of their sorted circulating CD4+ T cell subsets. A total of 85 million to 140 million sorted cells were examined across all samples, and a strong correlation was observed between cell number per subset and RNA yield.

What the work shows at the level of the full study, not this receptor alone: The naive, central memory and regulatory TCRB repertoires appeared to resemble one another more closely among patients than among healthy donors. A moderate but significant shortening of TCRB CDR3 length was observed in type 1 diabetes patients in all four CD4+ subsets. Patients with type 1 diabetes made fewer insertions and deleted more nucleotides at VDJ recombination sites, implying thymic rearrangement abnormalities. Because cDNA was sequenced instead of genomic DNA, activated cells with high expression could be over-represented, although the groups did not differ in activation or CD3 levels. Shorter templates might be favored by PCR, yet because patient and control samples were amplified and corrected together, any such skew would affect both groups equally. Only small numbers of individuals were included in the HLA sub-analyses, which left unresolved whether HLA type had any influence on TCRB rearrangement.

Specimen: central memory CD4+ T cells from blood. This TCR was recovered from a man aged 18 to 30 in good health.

At the DNA level, the sequence is TGTGCCAGCAGCTTAGGACAGGGGGCGAGTCAGCCCCAGCATTTT. Its amino acids are CASSLGQGASQPQHF. This chain joins TRBV7-2 to TRBJ1-5; 10 junctional bases match TRBD1. Germline trimming: 1 base from V, 6 bases from J; junction bases outside gene matches: 3. CDR1 and CDR2, looked up from the germline V gene, are SGHTA and FQGNSA. The CDR3 holds 15 amino acids from the cysteine to the phenylalanine. Of all the DNA, just the CDR3 is kept, 45 bases in frame from base 1.